This T cell receptor (beta chain) comes out of a study of cytomegalovirus exposure and HLA in healthy donors. Regarding the study as a whole: Analysis was carried out at a later point, and it linked a missense DCLRE1C variant to TCR beta V- and J-gene trimming.

A few counts support this clone. Its specificity is not known. A multiplex PCR was run with 60 Vbeta primers and 13 Jbeta primers. Libraries were prepared by immunoSEQ multiplex PCR; TCRdb keeps only in-frame clonotypes and omits some of them. The profile covers over 150,000 clones, with approximately 75% appearing a single time and approximately 2.1% taken by the ten largest. The V and J ends lost 7 bases and 2 bases respectively, with 11 bases between them. There are 14 residues in the CDR3. CDR1 and CDR2 from the germline V gene are SNHLY and FYNNEI. The V call is TRBV2, the J call TRBJ1-4; D may be TRBD1 (6 bases). Sequenced: PBMCs. This TCR was recovered from a woman aged 18-30 years in good health and CMV-seronegative. As DNA, the CDR3 is TGTGCCAGCATCGCCCAGGGGACTAATGAAAAACTGTTTTTT. The encoded protein is CASIAQGTNEKLFF.